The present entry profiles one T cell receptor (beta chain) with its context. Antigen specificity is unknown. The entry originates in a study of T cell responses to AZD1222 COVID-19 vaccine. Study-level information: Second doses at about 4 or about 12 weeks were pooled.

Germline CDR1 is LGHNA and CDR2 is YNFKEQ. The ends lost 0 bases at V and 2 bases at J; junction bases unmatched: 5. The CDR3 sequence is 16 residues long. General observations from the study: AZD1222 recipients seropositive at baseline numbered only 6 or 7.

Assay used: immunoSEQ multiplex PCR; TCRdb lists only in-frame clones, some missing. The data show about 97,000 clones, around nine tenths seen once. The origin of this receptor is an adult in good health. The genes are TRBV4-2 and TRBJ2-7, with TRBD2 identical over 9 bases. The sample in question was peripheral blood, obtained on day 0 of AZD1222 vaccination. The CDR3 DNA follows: TGTGCCAGCAGCCAAGATGCTAGCGGGGTCCCCTACGAGCAGTACTTC. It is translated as CASSQDASGVPYEQYF.